A single sample gave rise to the 27 T cell receptor beta chains below, sequenced in a study of cytomegalovirus exposure and HLA in healthy donors (dated by TCRdb to 2017 to 2019). Receptor libraries were prepared by the immunoSEQ multiplex PCR assay. A mixture of 60 forward primers for TCR Vbeta segments and 13 reverse primers for TCR Jbeta segments was used in the multiplex PCR. TCRdb stores this immuneACCESS table with in-frame sequences only. Part of the clones is absent; in the studies checked, under half of the shortfall reflects unresolved V genes, and no reason is known for the rest. This sample has about 250,000 clones in its table, and around 65% of those were observed once. The ten largest account for under 2.5% of the sample. The sample taken for sequencing was PBMCs. These TCRs come from a female donor in good health and CMV-seronegative.

The chain is built from TRBV6-1 and TRBJ1-1; D unresolved. The V end lost 7 bases, the J end lost 4 bases, and 13 bases lay between the germline ends. Per germline, CDR1 MNHNS and CDR2 SASEGT. This CDR3 is built from 13 residues. The CDR3 DNA is TGTGCCAGCAACCCGAACCTATCCACTGAAGCTTTCTTT. It codes for CASNPNLSTEAFF.

A few counts support this clone. The J gene is TRBJ1-4, the V gene TRBV18; no clear D. Trimming left V 3 bases short and J 0 bases short, with 8 bases between. CDR1 is KGHSH, CDR2 LQKENI, per germline. The CDR3 is made up of 15 amino acids. The CDR3 DNA sequence: TGTGCCAGCTCACCCCGGGATGCAACTAATGAAAAACTGTTTTTT. The encoded protein is CASSPRDATNEKLFF.

This chain uses TRBV11-2 with TRBJ2-6, with D maybe TRBD2 (6 bases). The germline V gene has CDR1 SGHAT and CDR2 FQNNGV. The CDR3 contains 13 residues. V lost 8 bases and J 2 bases, leaving 7 bases between the germline ends. The CDR3 nucleotides are TGTGCCAGCGGGGAGGCTGGGGCCAACGTCCTGACTTTC. Protein sequence: CASGEAGANVLTF.

This CDR3 is CASSQVGQLNEKLFF. The CDR3 DNA follows: TGTGCCAGCAGCCAAGTGGGTCAACTAAATGAAAAACTGTTTTTT. The chain recombines TRBV4-2 with TRBJ1-4; D gene ambiguous. Trimming removed 1 base from V and 5 bases from J, with 11 bases in between. The CDR3 has 15 amino acids. Germline CDR1 is LGHNA and CDR2 is YNFKEQ.

The chain employs TRBV6-5 and TRBJ2-3; D not certain. The length of the CDR3 is 12 residues. Germline V lookup: CDR1 MNHEY, CDR2 SVGAGI. V was clipped by 9 bases and J by 0 bases, with 7 bases between them. Here the CDR3 DNA reads TGTGCCAGTCAGACTAGCACAGATACGCAGTATTTT. Its protein product is CASQTSTDTQYF.

This rearrangement joins TRBV5-1 to TRBJ2-1; tentative D call: TRBD1 (5 bases). V was shortened by 0 bases and J by 6 bases, with 13 bases between the two germline ends. This CDR3 is 15 amino acids long. Germline loops: CDR1 SGHRS, CDR2 YFSETQ. The CDR3 protein is CASSLVGQGANEQFF. CDR3 coding DNA: TGCGCCAGCAGCTTGGTGGGCCAGGGTGCCAATGAGCAGTTCTTC. The full variable domain, its missing parts supplied by reference TRBV5-1 and TRBJ2-1, is KAGVTQTPRYLIKTRGQQVTLSCSPISGHRSVSWYQQTPGQGLQFLFEYFSETQRNKGNFPGRFSGRQFSNSRSEMNVSTLELGDSALYLCASSLVGQGANEQFFGPGTRLTVL.

This clone was observed a single time. The rearrangement uses TRBV5-1 and TRBJ2-3; 8 bases are shared with TRBD2. CDR3 length: 18 amino acids. V was pared by 4 bases and J by 3 bases, with 16 bases of the junction left unmatched. Germline V lookup: CDR1 SGHRS, CDR2 YFSETQ. CDR3 residues: CASSLDTRTSYPTDTQYF. DNA of the CDR3: TGCGCCAGCAGCCTAGATACAAGGACTAGCTATCCGACAGATACGCAGTATTTT.

There are a few counts of this clone. The chain has TRBV15 and TRBJ2-3; TRBD1 matches at 8 bases. V trimming: 1 base; J trimming: 4 bases; junction bases outside the gene matches: 7. CDR1 and CDR2 (germline): LNHNV, YYDKDF (reference sequence). The CDR3 spans 16 residues. DNA of the CDR3: TGTGCCACCAGCAGAGTCCCCAGGGGGCCCGCAGATACGCAGTATTTT. It translates to CATSRVPRGPADTQYF.

CDR3 sequence: CASSLGGATEQYF. The CDR3 DNA sequence: TGTGCCAGCAGCTTAGGCGGGGCTACCGAGCAGTACTTC. The rearrangement uses TRBV7-6 and TRBJ2-7; D may be TRBD2 (6 bases). V was trimmed by 1 base and J by 6 bases, leaving 10 bases between them. The CDR3 runs 13 residues. Germline V gene lookup returns CDR1 SGHVS and CDR2 FNYEAQ.

The sample holds a few counts of this clone. The rearrangement joins TRBV10-2 to TRBJ2-1; D may be TRBD1 (6 bases). The CDR3 loop spans 12 amino acids. The V gene lost 7 bases and the J gene lost 7 bases, with 11 bases spanning the gap. Per the germline V gene, CDR1 is WSHSY and CDR2 is SAAADI. The CDR3 DNA sequence: TGCGCCAGCACACAGGGTGGGAATGAGCAGTTCTTC. This codes for CASTQGGNEQFF.

This clone was counted between two and nine times. The chain joins TRBV5-1 to TRBJ2-7; D may be TRBD2 (6 bases). V lost 2 bases and J 3 bases, leaving 15 bases between the germline ends. Looked up from germline, CDR1 is SGHRS and CDR2 is YFSETQ. The CDR3 is made up of 15 amino acids. CDR3 sequence: CASSFAEGQHYEQYF. The CDR3 DNA follows: TGCGCCAGCAGCTTTGCGGAGGGCCAGCACTACGAGCAGTACTTC.

The chain links TRBV4-1 to TRBJ2-1; 13 bases map to TRBD2. Germline CDR1 MGHRA, CDR2 YSYEKL. The length of the CDR3 is 19 residues. J was trimmed by 5 bases and V by 0 bases; bases with no gene match: 10. The CDR3 loop is CASSQENTPGTSGDNEQFF. The DNA for the CDR3 is TGCGCCAGCAGCCAAGAAAACACCCCGGGGACTAGCGGGGACAATGAGCAGTTCTTC.

This rearrangement joins TRBV6-5 to TRBJ1-2; possible D gene TRBD1, 5 bases. From germline, CDR1 is MNHEY and CDR2 SVGAGI. This CDR3 comprises 13 residues. V gave up 5 bases and J gave up 5 bases, with 12 bases separating them. CDR3 in amino acids: CASSPGGEYGYTF. The CDR3 DNA reads as TGTGCCAGCAGTCCGGGAGGGGAGTATGGCTACACCTTC.

J is TRBJ2-5 and V is TRBV5-1; D is unclear. The better agreement between TRBJ2-7 and the DNA end casts doubt on the J call. Looked up from germline, CDR1 is SGHRS and CDR2 is YFSETQ. This CDR3 is 14 amino acids long. CDR3 sequence reads: CASSLGGLSYEQYF. CDR3 sequence (DNA): TGCGCCAGCAGCTTGGGAGGCCTCTCCTACGAGCAGTACTTC.

The chain uses TRBV5-4 and TRBJ2-7; 8 nucleotides line up with TRBD1. CDR3 length equals 13 residues. CDR1 is SGHNT and CDR2 is YYREEE in the germline V gene (reference sequence). With V trimmed by 9 bases and J by 5 bases, 10 bases remained unmatched. The CDR3: CATAEAGGDEQYF. CDR3 DNA sequence: TGTGCCACTGCGGAAGCAGGGGGCGACGAGCAGTACTTC.

The J gene is TRBJ2-7, the V gene TRBV6-5, with 11 bases that match TRBD2. The V gene's germline CDR1 is MNHEY and CDR2 SVGAGI. The CDR3 runs to 14 residues. V lost 4 bases and J lost 3; bases outside the gene matches: 2. The CDR3: CASSFSGRGYEQYF. The CDR3 DNA is TGTGCCAGCAGTTTTAGCGGGAGGGGCTACGAGCAGTACTTC.

V is TRBV10-3 and J is TRBJ2-1; 8 bases are a match to TRBD2. J gave up 7 bases and V 10 bases, and 6 bases lay outside the gene matches. Germline loops: CDR1 ENHRY, CDR2 SYGVKD. CDR3 size: 12 residues. The DNA of the CDR3 is TGTGCCACCCGGGAGGGCCAGAATGAGCAGTTCTTC. This sequence encodes CATREGQNEQFF.

The rearrangement links TRBV15 to TRBJ2-7; D is perhaps TRBD1 (6 bases). In germline, CDR1 is LNHNV, CDR2 YYDKDF (reference sequence). The CDR3 sequence is 12 residues long. The V and J ends lost 3 bases and 7 bases respectively, with 10 bases between them. CDR3 bases: TGTGCCACCAGCAGGACAGACAGGGAGCAGTACTTC. Amino acid sequence: CATSRTDREQYF.

The chain recombines TRBV10-1 with TRBJ2-7, with D possibly TRBD2 on 5 matching bases. CDR3 size: 15 residues. V lost 8 bases and J 7 bases, leaving 24 bases between the germline ends. Looked up from germline, CDR1 is WNHNN and CDR2 is SYGVQD (reference sequence). The CDR3 protein is CASSPIVGDVSEQYF. The CDR3 coding sequence is TGCGCCAGCTCCCCCATAGTGGGAGATGTGAGTGAGCAGTACTTC.

DNA of the CDR3: TGTGCCAGCACCCCGAGAGCTAGCGGGCCCAACGAGCAGTACTTC. The encoded protein is CASTPRASGPNEQYF. V gene TRBV27 combines with J gene TRBJ2-7; TRBD2 matches at 8 bases. J lost 5 bases, V lost 7 bases, and 13 bases had no gene match. Germline CDR1 is MNHEY and CDR2 is SMNVEV (reference sequence). The CDR3 length is 15 residues.

Notes on this clone: The junction departs from the called germline gene at one end, perhaps through a read error. Other DNA sequences in this sample translate to the same CDR3. The chain uses TRBV6-5 and TRBJ2-2; D perhaps matches TRBD2 (5 bases). The CDR3 spans 14 residues. The germline gives CDR1 MNHEY, CDR2 SVGAGI. This CDR3 is CASSWSLASGELFF. The CDR3 DNA reads as TGTGCCAGTAGTTGGAGTCTAGCTAGCGGGGAGCTGTTTTTT.

The chain recombines TRBV5-1 with TRBJ2-7; TRBD2 matches 11 bases. Germline CDR1 is SGHRS and CDR2 is YFSETQ. There are 16 residues in the CDR3. Germline trimming cut 3 bases from V and 6 bases from J; bases unmatched to any gene: 11. CDR3 coding DNA: TGCGCCAGCAGCTACGGGGGTAGCGGGAGGGCCCCCGAGCAGTACTTC. Translation: CASSYGGSGRAPEQYF. The whole variable domain, remainder taken from reference TRBV5-1 and TRBJ2-7, is KAGVTQTPRYLIKTRGQQVTLSCSPISGHRSVSWYQQTPGQGLQFLFEYFSETQRNKGNFPGRFSGRQFSNSRSEMNVSTLELGDSALYLCASSYGGSGRAPEQYFGPGTRLTVT.

In nucleotides, the CDR3 is TGTGCCAGCAGCTTAGGGCTAGCGTTTGGTGAGCAGTTCTTC. Its protein is CASSLGLAFGEQFF. This chain joins TRBV7-2 and TRBJ2-1; a possible D gene is TRBD2 (6 bases). This CDR3 has 14 residues. Germline V gives CDR1 SGHTA, CDR2 FQGNSA. Trimming cost V 1 base and J 9 bases, with 13 bases left between them.

The chain combines TRBV13 with TRBJ2-5; the D gene is possibly TRBD2 (5 bases). Matching the DNA end better, TRBJ2-7 makes the J call doubtful. The CDR3 covers 15 residues. Germline V lookup: CDR1 PRHDT, CDR2 FYEKMQ (reference sequence). The CDR3 protein is CASSLFREFPHEQYF. The CDR3, as DNA: TGTGCCAGCAGCCTCTTTAGGGAGTTTCCCCACGAGCAGTACTTC.

This sequence joins TRBV6-1 and TRBJ2-7; D might be TRBD2 (6 bases). The V end was cut by 10 bases, the J end by 3 bases, with 16 bases between. This CDR3 spans 13 amino acids. The germline gives CDR1 MNHNS, CDR2 SASEGT. The CDR3, as DNA: TGTGCCACCACCCAGGTCGGGGGCTACGAGCAGTACTTC. Residues: CATTQVGGYEQYF.

The J gene is TRBJ2-1, the V gene TRBV7-9, with unresolved D. Germline CDR1 reads SEHNR; CDR2 reads FQNEAQ (reference sequence). The CDR3 runs to 11 residues. The germline V and J ends were trimmed by 3 bases and 9 bases, with 6 bases remaining between them. As DNA, the CDR3 is TGTGCCAGCAGCTTGACTCGTGAGCAGTTCTTC. Translation: CASSLTREQFF.

The V gene is TRBV5-1, the J gene TRBJ2-1, with D possibly TRBD2 on 6 matching bases. CDR1 and CDR2 from the germline V gene are SGHRS and YFSETQ. Between the trimmed V and J ends, which lost 4 bases and 3 bases, there was a span of 14 bases. The CDR3 is made up of 15 amino acids. This chain's CDR3 is CASSPDAGGYNEQFF. CDR3 bases: TGCGCCAGCAGCCCGGACGCCGGGGGCTACAATGAGCAGTTCTTC.